This entry features one T cell receptor beta chain sequence. TCR libraries were prepared from 3,500 to 4,000 ng total RNA each. Per individual sample, eight separate reactions were used to make cDNA. TCRdb re-called the 5' RACE reads; one entry per CDR3 protein, DNA not given. This listing includes about 350,000 distinct CDR3 sequences. These data originate in a study of monozygotic twins with inflammatory bowel disease. This CDR3 spans 13 amino acids. Germline CDR1 and CDR2: MNHNY and SVGAGI (reference sequence). The chain couples TRBV6-6 to TRBJ2-1; TCRdb gives TRBD1 as the D gene, but with no DNA this cannot be confirmed. The origin of this receptor is a human donor with ulcerative colitis or Crohn's disease, or a healthy co-twin of an affected twin (not recorded which). Material: blood. The CDR3 protein is CASLDTAYNEQFF.